Given below is one T cell receptor beta chain in context. Its antigen is undetermined. The table came from immunoSEQ multiplex PCR; TCRdb's copy has only in-frame clones and leaves some out. The sample contains 2 million to 3 million clones, 80% to 95% of which appear only once. The length of the CDR3 is 14 residues. Trimming pared 2 bases from V and 1 base from J, leaving 7 bases between. Germline loops: CDR1 SGHKS, CDR2 YYEKEE (reference sequence). The data were taken from a study of shared clonotypes between healthy human individuals. General study points: Memory subsets generally showed lower estimated richness than naive subsets.

The TCR sequence derives from a man between 18 and 35 years old in good health. Some clones in this sample may be carry-over from other donors' samples. The chain employs TRBV5-5 and TRBJ1-5; D unclear. Sequencing input: naive CD4+ T cells from PBMCs. Indicated subset: CD45RA+ positively selected. The CDR3 loop reads CASSFLGSNQPQHF. The CDR3, as DNA: TGTGCCAGCAGCTTTTTGGGCAGCAATCAGCCCCAGCATTTT.